This TCR beta chain was recovered during a study of cytomegalovirus exposure and HLA in healthy donors. Study overall: A data release that came early held roughly 85 million unique TCRs from HLA-typed donors. Ancestry clustering placed more than 80% of 350 to 500 genotyped donors in the Caucasian-associated cluster.

This PCR relied on a set of 60 Vbeta primers and 13 Jbeta primers. The protocol was immunoSEQ multiplex PCR, while the TCRdb copy is restricted to in-frame clones and leaves out a portion. Of roughly 56,000 clones in the sample, 70% to 80% were seen once. Unmatched junction bases numbered 4, after V lost 4 bases and J lost 4 bases. CDR3 size: 14 residues. Germline V CDR1 and CDR2: SGHNT, YYREEE (reference sequence). This TCR derives from a man aged 45-65 years in good health and CMV-seropositive. The specimen sequenced was PBMCs. V is TRBV5-4 and J is TRBJ2-3; 9 nucleotides match TRBD2. The CDR3 sequence is CASSRGTSPDTQYF. Here the CDR3 DNA reads TGTGCCAGCAGCCGGGGGACTAGCCCAGATACGCAGTATTTT.